This T cell receptor (beta chain) derives from a study of cytomegalovirus exposure and HLA in healthy donors (dated by TCRdb to about 2017). Broadly, across the study: An earlier analysis of 587 of the donors reported around 280 Gb of sequence data and about 120 million unique TCR beta sequences obtained from about 179 million T cells. In addition to the first cohort of 500 to 850 subjects, a separate validation cohort of about 120 different subjects was used. Alongside the repertoire data, information on donor age, sex, ethnicity and CMV serostatus was compiled. Because of strong linkage in the cohort, five DR-DQ haplotypes were treated as single units for association and clustering. Of the 350 to 450 genotyped donors, less than 90% were placed in the genetic ancestry cluster associated with self-reported Caucasian donors. The study aimed to test whether cataloging public T cell receptors could reveal signatures of past pathogen exposure. Both class I and class II loci were covered by HLA typing, at four-digit resolution. Genome-wide SNP genotypes for about three fifths of the roughly 670 donors were used in a later genetic analysis, which treated that subset as a discovery cohort. The later analysis used no new phenotypic data to find candidate immune exposures, relying instead on TCR beta sequences and their occurrence across donors. High-throughput TCR immunosequencing, statistical association of individual TCRs with disease status, and machine learning were combined to predict cytomegalovirus infection status. A later analysis re-analyzed previously published TCR beta repertoires from 500 to 700 donors and added high-resolution HLA genotyping to study TCR occurrence patterns. Among about 370 genotyped donors of the cohort, an average of approximately 240,000 unique TCR beta nucleotide sequences was sequenced per donor, of which about 19% were non-productive. All discovery cohort repertoires had been generated on a single sequencing platform. An earlier analysis of several hundred of the donors applied high-throughput TCR beta sequencing to assess whether each TCR beta V gene segment acted as functional or pseudogenic. An early release that covered about 640 HLA-typed donors contained approximately 300 gigabases of sequencing data and 85 million to 100 million unique TCR sequences. Typing coverage differed by locus: A, B, C, DRB1 and DQB1 were typed in roughly 620-630 donors, DQA1 in 522, DPA1 in some 610, and DPB1 in approximately 450. The T cell repertoires of several hundred subjects were profiled by immunosequencing and related to cytomegalovirus serostatus. On the study overall, not on this receptor specifically: In vitro tests confirmed that three of the cytomegalovirus-associated TCR beta chains recognize cytomegalovirus antigens. The 87-base-pair reads could not distinguish some IMGT-functional V segments, including TRBV6-2 and TRBV6-3, so those segments were excluded. Compared with the approximately 700-donor mean, donors in an Asian-associated ancestry cluster had fewer N-insertions in productive TCRs, according to a later genetic analysis. Only TCR beta chains were sequenced in this cohort, and the absence of alpha or paired-chain data limited detectable features. Most TCR sequences were seen in very few donors, while some public TCRs were found in many individuals. In a later analysis, several top co-occurrence clusters were reported to appear linked to parvovirus B19, influenza, CMV and Epstein-Barr virus. A later analysis found that TCR association rates varied across HLA loci, with DRB1 alleles showing the most associated TCRs and HLA-C alleles the fewest. Sequencing depth was assumed to be roughly uniform across donors in the presence/absence analyses, though that assumption may not hold. Linkage disequilibrium might explain the correlated functional status among segregating V segments, but an unknown experimental factor could not be excluded. A later genetic analysis associated a missense DCLRE1C variant with V-gene and J-gene trimming of TCR beta chains, and an independent cohort replicated the association. According to the authors, the approach could potentially be generalized to other disease states and immunological phenotypes. A further reported finding was that TCR beta sequences accurately predicted the HLA-A and HLA-B alleles for most subjects in the first cohort. Strong co-occurrence of HLA alleles, especially DR and DQ, made assigning TCR associations to individual alleles difficult. A total of 150 to 200 TCR beta chains were listed by the study as associated with cytomegalovirus. Because HLA typing was missing for some donors at each locus, association tests included only the typed subset. In a later analysis, most CMV-associated TCR beta chains were found to appear HLA-restricted, with HLA associations seemingly driven largely by CMV exposure. At a false discovery rate of 0.05, a later analysis linked some 18,000 TCR beta sequences to specific HLA alleles. Because counts were too low, around 17 rarely observed V segments, including chromosome 9 orphons, were left out of the earlier analysis of some 640 of the donors. The classifier was reported to diagnose cytomegalovirus status with high specificity and sensitivity in both the original cohort and the validation cohort. In a later analysis, HLA-associated TCR beta chains showed more clonal expansion and lower generation probabilities than non-associated chains that were equally common. A cluster of highly shared sequence variants was judged likely to represent a technical artifact of the sequencing pipeline. In an earlier analysis of approximately 590 of the donors, most TCR beta V segments were observed in productive rearrangements about 87% or about 30% of the time, broadly matching IMGT annotations. Immune exposure information for the cohort was limited to CMV serostatus.

At the junction V is shortened by 7 bases and J by 7 bases; bases outside the gene matches: 15. The germline V gene sets CDR1 to SGDLS and CDR2 to YYNGEE. Its CDR3 holds 17 amino acids, cysteine through phenylalanine. Kept here is only the CDR3 DNA, which spans 51 bases and is read in frame from base 1. The library was generated by the immunoSEQ multiplex PCR assay. For the multiplex PCR, a mixture combining 60 forward primers for TCR Vbeta segments and 13 reverse primers for TCR Jbeta segments was used. A multiplex PCR assay on genomic DNA amplified the CDR3 region of rearranged TCR beta genes. The amplified TCR beta libraries were sequenced on the Illumina HiSeq System as 87-base-pair reads. The original methods were these. In a later analysis, tens of millions of unique TCR beta chains were counted across the roughly 700 repertoires, and around 10 million of these chains were shared by at least two donors. Raw reads were error-corrected and collapsed into unique sequences by a nearest-neighbor algorithm in which closely related sequences were merged to remove PCR and sequencing errors. To assign V, D and J gene segments, CDR3 sequences were aligned to IMGT reference sequences. For a sequence to be retained, a match of at least six nucleotides to both a V gene segment and a J gene segment was required. Rearrangements were classified as productive when the CDR3 lacked stop codons and remained in frame with V and J, and all other rearrangements were classified as non-productive. Following IMGT convention, CDR3 was defined as the stretch from the second conserved V-encoded cysteine to the conserved J-encoded phenylalanine. The earlier analysis of about 610 of the donors excluded any sequence lacking an unambiguous match to a single V gene segment. In an earlier analysis of more than 500 of the donors, a V segment was called functional when productive rearrangements were above 56.7%, and segregating when the standard deviation between donors exceeded 5%. A statistical classification framework was built to diagnose cytomegalovirus status from the catalog of TCR beta chain sequences. V and J gene assignment, in a later analysis, came from comparing TCR nucleotide sequences with IMGT/GENE-DB human TR gene sequences. Using the TCRdist pipeline, a later analysis assigned CDR3 sequences along with most-parsimonious VDJ recombination scenarios. In a later analysis, every TCR beta chain was defined by the combination of its CDR3 amino acid sequence and its V-gene family, and reads without a unique V-gene family were dropped. In a later analysis, 450 to 600 highly shared, low-generation-probability nucleotide sequences were removed to address suspected cross-contamination and a sequencing artifact. In a later analysis, a clonal expansion index was calculated for each public chain from normalized within-repertoire ranks of inferred template counts. In a later analysis, generation probabilities were computed using a VDJ recombination model fitted to out-of-frame rearrangements, and the results were checked against IGoR. In a later analysis, hypergeometric tests were used to score TCR-TCR, TCR-HLA and TCR-CMV co-occurrence, with a repertoire-size bias correction applied to TCR pairs. False discovery rates were estimated in a later analysis by permuting HLA or CMV assignments 20 times. In a later analysis, co-occurring TCRs were grouped with DBSCAN, and TCRdist sequence similarity was added when clustering was performed within HLA-allele-positive subsets. For co-occurrence clustering, repertoires with fewer than 30,000 or more than 120,000 public chains were excluded, along with five repertoires with anomalous nucleotide sharing. This is the immuneACCESS table as TCRdb keeps it, with only in-frame sequences that have V and J called. A part of the clones is gone; compared with another copy, unresolved V genes explain less than half, and the rest is unexplained. V and J calls and clone size come straight from that table; D and trimming were deduced from the DNA. This sample comprises some 130,000 clones, 80% of them detected only once. 2.2% of the sample is in the top ten clones.

With regard to this clone: Which antigen it targets is not known. Base qualities are not at hand, and no much larger clone is one base apart.

The cohort consisted of some 730 healthy bone marrow donors. Cohort members were all nominally healthy when sampled, although unrecorded immune exposures were likely present. The donor tested CMV seronegative, placing the donor among the 350 or so seronegative members of the cohort. Every donor gave a peripheral blood sample, and the peripheral blood mononuclear cells from that sample were used for TCR beta sequencing. Genomic DNA extraction from the blood cell samples was performed with the Qiagen DNeasy Blood Extraction Kit. The chain was built from TRBV9 and TRBJ2-2, and TRBD2 matches 11 of the central bases. Sample: PBMCs. The source of this sequence is a man aged 25-45 years in good health and CMV-seronegative. The DNA sequence is as follows: TGTGCCAGCCGACCAGGTAGCGGGAGGGACCGGGGCGGGGAGCTGTTTTTT. Its coded protein is CASRPGSGRDRGGELFF.